This T cell receptor (beta chain) was recovered during a study of T-cell reconstitution after alpha-beta-depleted transplantation in children. For TCRbeta, the library was prepared with unique molecular identifiers. TCRdb redid the calling of the PCR reads with MiXCR, one entry per CDR3 protein. The sample contains 490,000 or so distinct CDR3 sequences, under 12% of which appear only once. General study findings and limits: Once a year had passed after transplant, T-cell counts and diversity came mostly from newly produced T cells. About two months after transplant, alpha-beta T cells reportedly came from several hundred expanded graft clones.

Unmatched junction bases numbered 12, after V lost 5 bases and J lost 6 bases. CDR3 size: 15 residues. The V gene's germline CDR1 is DFQATT and CDR2 SNEGSKA (reference sequence). This clonotype has at least ten counts. Its matching antigen is unknown. The clonotype originates from a child under 10 years old with inherited bone marrow failure, due to receive a stem cell transplant. The source was PBMCs, collected before TCRalphabeta/CD19-depleted stem cell transplant. This chain links TRBV20-1 with TRBJ2-1, with 8 nucleotides matching TRBD2. CDR3: CSAQRLARISNEQFF. In DNA, the CDR3 is TGCAGTGCTCAAAGACTAGCGCGCATCTCCAATGAGCAGTTCTTC.